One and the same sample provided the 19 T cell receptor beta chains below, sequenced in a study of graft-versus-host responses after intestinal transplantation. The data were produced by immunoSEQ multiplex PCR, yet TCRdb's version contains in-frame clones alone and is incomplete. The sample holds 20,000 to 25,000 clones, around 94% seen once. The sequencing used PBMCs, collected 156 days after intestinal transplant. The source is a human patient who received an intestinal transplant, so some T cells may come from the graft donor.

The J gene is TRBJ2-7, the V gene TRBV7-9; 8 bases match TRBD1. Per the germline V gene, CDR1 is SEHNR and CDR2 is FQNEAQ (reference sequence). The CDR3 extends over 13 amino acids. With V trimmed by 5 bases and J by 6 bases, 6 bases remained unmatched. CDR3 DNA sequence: TGTGCCAGCAGCCCCCGGACAGGGCCCGAGCAGTACTTC. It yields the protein CASSPRTGPEQYF.

CDR3 region: CASSRGINSPLHF. The CDR3 DNA follows: TGTGCCAGCAGTAGGGGTATTAATTCACCCCTCCACTTT. This chain joins TRBV11-2 and TRBJ1-6; D is perhaps TRBD1 (5 bases). V dropped 6 bases and J dropped 6 bases, with 9 bases sitting between them. There are 13 residues in the CDR3. CDR1 and CDR2 from the germline V gene are SGHAT and FQNNGV.

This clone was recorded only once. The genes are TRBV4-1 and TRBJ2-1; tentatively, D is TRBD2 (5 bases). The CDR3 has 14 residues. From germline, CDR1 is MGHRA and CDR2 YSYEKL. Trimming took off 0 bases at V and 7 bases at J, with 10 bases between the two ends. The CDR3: CASSQEDSKNEQFF. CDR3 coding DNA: TGCGCCAGCAGCCAAGAGGACTCTAAAAATGAGCAGTTCTTC.

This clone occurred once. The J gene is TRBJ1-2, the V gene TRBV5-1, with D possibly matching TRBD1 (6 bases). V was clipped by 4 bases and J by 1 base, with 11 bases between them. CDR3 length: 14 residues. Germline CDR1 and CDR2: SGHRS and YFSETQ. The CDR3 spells CASSPGQNNYGYTF. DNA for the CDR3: TGCGCCAGCAGCCCTGGACAGAATAACTATGGCTACACCTTC.

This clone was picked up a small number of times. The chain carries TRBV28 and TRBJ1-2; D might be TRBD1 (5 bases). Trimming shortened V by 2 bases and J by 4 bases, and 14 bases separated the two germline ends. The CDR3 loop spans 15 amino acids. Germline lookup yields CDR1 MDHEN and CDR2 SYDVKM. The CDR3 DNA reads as TGTGCCAGCAGTTTAGAGCAGGGTAGTCGCTATGGCTACACCTTC. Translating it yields CASSLEQGSRYGYTF.

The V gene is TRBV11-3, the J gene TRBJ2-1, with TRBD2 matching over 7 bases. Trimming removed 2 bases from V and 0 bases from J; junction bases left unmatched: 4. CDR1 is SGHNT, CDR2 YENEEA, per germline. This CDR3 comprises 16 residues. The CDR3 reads CASSLRAGSSYNEQFF. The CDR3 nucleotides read TGTGCCAGCAGCTTACGAGCGGGGAGCTCCTACAATGAGCAGTTCTTC.

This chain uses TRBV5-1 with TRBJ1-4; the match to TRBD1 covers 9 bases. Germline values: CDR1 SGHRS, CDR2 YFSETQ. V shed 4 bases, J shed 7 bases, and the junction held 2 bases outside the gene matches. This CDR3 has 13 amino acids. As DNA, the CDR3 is TGCGCCAGCAGCGGGGGACAGGGTGAAAAACTGTTTTTT. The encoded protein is CASSGGQGEKLFF.

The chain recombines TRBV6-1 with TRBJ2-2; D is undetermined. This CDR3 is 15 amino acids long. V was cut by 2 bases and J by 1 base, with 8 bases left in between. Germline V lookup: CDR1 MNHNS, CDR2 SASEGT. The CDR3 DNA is TGTGCCAGCAGTGAATTAGTACGGAACACCGGGGAGCTGTTTTTT. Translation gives CASSELVRNTGELFF.

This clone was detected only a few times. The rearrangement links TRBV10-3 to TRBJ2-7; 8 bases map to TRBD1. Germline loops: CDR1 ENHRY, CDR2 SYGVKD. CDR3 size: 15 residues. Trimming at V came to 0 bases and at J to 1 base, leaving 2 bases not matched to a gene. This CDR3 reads CAISESRTGSYEQYF. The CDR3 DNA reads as TGTGCCATCAGTGAGTCGAGGACAGGGTCCTACGAGCAGTACTTC.

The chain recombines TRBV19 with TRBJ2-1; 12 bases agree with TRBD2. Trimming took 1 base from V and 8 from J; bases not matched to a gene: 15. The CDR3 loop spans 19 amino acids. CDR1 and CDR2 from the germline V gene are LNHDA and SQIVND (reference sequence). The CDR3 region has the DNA TGTGCCAGTAGTATAGTTGCTTCCCCCTCTAGCGGGGGGGTCTATGAGCAGTTCTTC. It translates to CASSIVASPSSGGVYEQFF.

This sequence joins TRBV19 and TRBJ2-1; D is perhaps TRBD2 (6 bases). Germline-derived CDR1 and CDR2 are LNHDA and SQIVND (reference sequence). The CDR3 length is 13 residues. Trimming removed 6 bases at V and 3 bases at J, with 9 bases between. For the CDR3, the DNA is TGTGCCAGTAGGGGGGGTGTCTACAATGAGCAGTTCTTC. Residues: CASRGGVYNEQFF.

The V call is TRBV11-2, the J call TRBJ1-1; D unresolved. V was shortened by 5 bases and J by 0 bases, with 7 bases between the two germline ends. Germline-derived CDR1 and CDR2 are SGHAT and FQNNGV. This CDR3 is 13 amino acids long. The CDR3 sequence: CASSPGLNTEAFF. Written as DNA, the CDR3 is TGTGCCAGCAGCCCCGGATTGAACACTGAAGCTTTCTTT.

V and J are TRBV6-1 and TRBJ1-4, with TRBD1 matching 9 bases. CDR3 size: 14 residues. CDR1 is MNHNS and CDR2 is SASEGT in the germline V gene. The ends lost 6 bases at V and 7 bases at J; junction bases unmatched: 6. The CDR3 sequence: CASRETGGVEKLFF. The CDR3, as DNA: TGTGCCAGCAGGGAAACAGGGGGCGTTGAAAAACTGTTTTTT.

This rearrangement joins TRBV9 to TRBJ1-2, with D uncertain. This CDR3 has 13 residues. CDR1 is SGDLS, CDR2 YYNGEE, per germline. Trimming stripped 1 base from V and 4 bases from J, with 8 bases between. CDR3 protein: CASSVTESYGYTF. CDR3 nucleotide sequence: TGTGCCAGCAGCGTAACGGAATCCTATGGCTACACCTTC.

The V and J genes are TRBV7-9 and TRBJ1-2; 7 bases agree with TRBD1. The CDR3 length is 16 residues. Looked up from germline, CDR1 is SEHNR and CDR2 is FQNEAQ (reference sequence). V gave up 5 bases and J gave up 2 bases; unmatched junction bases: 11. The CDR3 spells CASSPTVGTANYGYTF. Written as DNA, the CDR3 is TGTGCCAGCAGCCCAACCGTCGGGACAGCCAACTATGGCTACACCTTC.

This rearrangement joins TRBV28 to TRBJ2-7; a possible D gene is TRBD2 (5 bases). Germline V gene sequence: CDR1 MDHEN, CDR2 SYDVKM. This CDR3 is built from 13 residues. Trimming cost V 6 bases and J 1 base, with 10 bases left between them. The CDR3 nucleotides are TGTGCCAGCAGCTCCGGACTGTCCTACGAGCAGTACTTC. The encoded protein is CASSSGLSYEQYF.

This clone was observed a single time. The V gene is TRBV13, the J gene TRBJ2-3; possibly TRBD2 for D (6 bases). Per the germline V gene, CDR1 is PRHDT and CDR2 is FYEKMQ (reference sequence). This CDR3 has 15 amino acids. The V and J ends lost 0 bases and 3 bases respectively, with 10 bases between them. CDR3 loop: CASSLGSGLTDTQYF. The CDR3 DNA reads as TGTGCCAGCAGCTTAGGTTCCGGACTAACAGATACGCAGTATTTT.

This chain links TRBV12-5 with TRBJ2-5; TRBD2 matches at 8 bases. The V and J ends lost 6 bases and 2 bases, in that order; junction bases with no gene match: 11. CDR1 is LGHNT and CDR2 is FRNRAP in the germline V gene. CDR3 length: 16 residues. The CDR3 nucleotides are TGTGCTAGTGGACCAGCGAGCGGGGGCCCTCAAGAGACCCAGTACTTC. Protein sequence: CASGPASGGPQETQYF.

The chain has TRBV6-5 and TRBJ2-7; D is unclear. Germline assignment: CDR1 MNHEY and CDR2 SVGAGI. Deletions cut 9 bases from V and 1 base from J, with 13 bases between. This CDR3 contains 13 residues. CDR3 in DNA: TGTGCCAGTAAACGCACGGAGTCCTACGAGCAGTACTTC. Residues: CASKRTESYEQYF.